This TCR beta chain was captured by sequencing in a study of lymphopenia after photon versus proton radiotherapy. Study results and limitations: Better survival with proton therapy was suggested as possible, not demonstrated. Post-nadir diversity loss with photons came from oligoclonal expansion, particularly CD8+ Temra cells.

TCRdb's copy holds only in-frame clones and misses some; the assay was immunoSEQ multiplex PCR. This sample yields about 160,000 clones, of which roughly nine tenths are seen a single time; less than 6% belongs to the top ten. Points on this clone: Its cognate antigen is unknown.

The source is a man aged 50-60 years with gastric cancer. The sample consisted of peripheral blood, taken from a patient treated with photon-based radiotherapy.

DNA of the CDR3: TGTGCCAGCAGCACCGGGACTAGCGGGTACGAGCAGTACTTC. Translating gives CASSTGTSGYEQYF. This chain connects TRBV6-5 to TRBJ2-7; TRBD2 agrees at 12 bases. CDR3 size: 14 residues. With 6 bases clipped from V and 4 bases from J, the junction kept 4 bases outside the gene matches. CDR1 and CDR2 from the germline V gene are MNHEY and SVGAGI.